Below are 32 T cell receptor beta chains sequenced from a single sample in a study of blood T cell repertoires in COVID-19. Generated by immunoSEQ multiplex PCR, the TCRdb table keeps only in-frame clones and is missing some. The table lists 200,000 to 250,000 clones, 87% of them singletons, with about a tenth in the top ten. The sequencing sample was made of PBMCs or T cells enriched from blood (not recorded which). Receptor source: a man under 40 who had recovered from COVID-19.

The chain combines TRBV18 with TRBJ2-7, with TRBD1 identical over 9 bases. The V and J ends lost 3 bases and 7 bases, in that order; junction bases with no gene match: 7. The CDR3 has 14 amino acids. CDR1 is KGHSH and CDR2 is LQKENI in the germline V gene. The CDR3 nucleotides are TGTGCCAGCTCACCGGTACAGGGGGCGAGGGAGCAGTACTTC. Amino acids: CASSPVQGAREQYF.

The chain employs TRBV5-6 and TRBJ1-1; TRBD1 aligns across 8 bases. In germline, CDR1 is SGHDT, CDR2 YYEEEE. The CDR3 spans 19 residues. V was pared by 1 base and J by 0 bases, with 14 bases of the junction left unmatched. CDR3 sequence: CASSLRLGAGGRLNTEAFF. The CDR3 DNA reads TGTGCCAGCAGCTTGCGGCTTGGCGCAGGGGGCAGGCTGAACACTGAAGCTTTCTTT.

The chain combines TRBV19 with TRBJ1-2; 8 bases are a match to TRBD1. V shed 5 bases and J 5 bases; nucleotides not matched to a gene: 10. There are 15 residues in the CDR3. Germline V gene lookup returns CDR1 LNHDA and CDR2 SQIVND (reference sequence). The CDR3 loop is CASSSLYDRGYGYTF. DNA of the CDR3: TGTGCCAGTAGTTCCCTTTACGACAGGGGTTATGGCTACACCTTC.

V is TRBV9 and J is TRBJ1-1, with 8 bases identical to TRBD1. J gave up 1 base and V 4 bases, and 6 bases lay outside the gene matches. The CDR3 is 15 residues long. Per the germline V gene, CDR1 is SGDLS and CDR2 is YYNGEE. The CDR3 sequence: CASSSRTGTNTEAFF. In DNA, the CDR3 is TGTGCCAGCAGCTCAAGGACAGGGACGAACACTGAAGCTTTCTTT.

This chain joins TRBV30 and TRBJ1-5; TRBD1 might be the D (5 bases). Germline V gene lookup returns CDR1 GTSNPN and CDR2 SVGIG (reference sequence). Trimming cost V 4 bases and J 4 bases, with 11 bases left between them. The CDR3 totals 13 residues. This chain's CDR3 is CAWNPGTNQPQHF. CDR3 bases: TGTGCCTGGAATCCAGGGACTAATCAGCCCCAGCATTTT.

The chain is built from TRBV5-1 and TRBJ2-7, with TRBD1 matching 7 bases. CDR1 is SGHRS, CDR2 YFSETQ, per germline. CDR3 length equals 16 residues. V lost 3 bases to trimming and J lost 1 base; unmatched junction nucleotides: 10. The CDR3 is CASSWGQFKRSYEQYF. The CDR3 DNA is TGCGCCAGCAGCTGGGGACAGTTCAAGCGGTCCTACGAGCAGTACTTC.

The genes are TRBV3-1 (or the pseudogene TRBV3-2) and TRBJ2-5; D remains ambiguous. V lost 1 base and J lost 7, with 13 bases in between. The germline gives CDR1 LGHDT, CDR2 YNNKEL (reference sequence). This CDR3 contains 14 residues. In DNA form, the CDR3 reads TGTGCCAGCAGCCAAGGTTTCGGTCCAGGGACCCAGTACTTC. The encoded protein is CASSQGFGPGTQYF.

The genes are TRBV6-2 or TRBV6-3 and TRBJ2-1, with 14 bases fitting TRBD2. The CDR3 totals 19 residues. Germline CDR1 reads MNHEY; CDR2 reads SVGEGT. The V and J ends lost 0 bases and 3 bases, in that order; junction bases with no gene match: 7. This chain's CDR3 is CASSYSRRLAGGNYNEQFF. The CDR3 coding sequence is TGTGCCAGCAGTTACTCGCGCCGACTAGCGGGGGGGAACTACAATGAGCAGTTCTTC.

The rearrangement joins TRBV29-1 to TRBJ2-1; D ambiguous. CDR1 is SQVTM and CDR2 is ANQGSEA in the germline V gene. The V end was cut by 4 bases, the J end by 5 bases, with 12 bases between. The CDR3 runs 13 residues. The CDR3 sequence is CSVALSGHNEQFF. The CDR3 DNA sequence: TGCAGCGTTGCTTTATCTGGCCACAATGAGCAGTTCTTC.

This rearrangement joins TRBV5-1 to TRBJ2-1, with D possibly being TRBD2 (6 bases). The CDR3 consists of 13 residues. Germline V gene lookup returns CDR1 SGHRS and CDR2 YFSETQ. V lost 5 bases and J lost 6, with 12 bases in between. The CDR3, as DNA: TGCGCCAGCAGACCTGACGGGGGCAATGAGCAGTTCTTC. This sequence encodes CASRPDGGNEQFF. The full variable domain, in which reference TRBV5-1 and TRBJ2-1 provide the parts outside the CDR3, is KAGVTQTPRYLIKTRGQQVTLSCSPISGHRSVSWYQQTPGQGLQFLFEYFSETQRNKGNFPGRFSGRQFSNSRSEMNVSTLELGDSALYLCASRPDGGNEQFFGPGTRLTVL.

The gene calls are TRBV6-2 or TRBV6-3 and TRBJ1-5; possible D gene TRBD1, 6 bases. The CDR3 is made up of 15 amino acids. The V gene's germline CDR1 is MNHEY and CDR2 SVGEGT. Trimming removed 0 bases from V and 6 bases from J, with 12 bases in between. CDR3 sequence reads: CASSYSGGLSQPQHF. CDR3 nucleotide sequence: TGTGCCAGCAGTTACTCAGGGGGATTAAGTCAGCCCCAGCATTTT.

The V gene is TRBV9, the J gene TRBJ1-6; 7 bases map to TRBD1. The ends lost 3 bases at V and 8 bases at J; junction bases unmatched: 5. CDR3 length equals 14 residues. Per the germline V gene, CDR1 is SGDLS and CDR2 is YYNGEE. This chain's CDR3 is CASSGQGLDSPLHF. CDR3 in DNA: TGTGCCAGCAGCGGACAGGGATTAGATTCACCCCTCCACTTT.

The chain employs TRBV7-8 and TRBJ1-5; 9 bases map to TRBD1. CDR1 and CDR2 from the germline V gene are SGHVS and FQNEAQ. Losses at the gene ends were 5 bases for V and 0 bases for J; bases not matched to a gene: 5. The CDR3 consists of 16 residues. This chain's CDR3 is CASSLRGQGSNQPQHF. The CDR3 nucleotides read TGTGCCAGCAGCCTCAGGGGACAGGGTAGCAATCAGCCCCAGCATTTT. The full variable domain, its missing parts supplied by reference TRBV7-8 and TRBJ1-5, is GAGVSQSPRYKVAKRGQDVALRCDPISGHVSLFWYQQALGQGPEFLTYFQNEAQLDKSGLPSDRFFAERPEGSVSTLKIQRTQQEDSAVYLCASSLRGQGSNQPQHFGDGTRLSIL.

This rearrangement joins TRBV10-3 to TRBJ2-7; D is perhaps TRBD1 (6 bases). The germline gives CDR1 ENHRY, CDR2 SYGVKD. CDR3 size: 12 residues. With 10 bases removed from V and 2 bases from J, the gap between germline ends came to 12 bases. The CDR3 is CATSTGAYEQYF. CDR3 nucleotide sequence: TGTGCCACCTCGACAGGAGCCTACGAGCAGTACTTC.

This sequence joins TRBV11-3 and TRBJ1-3; 7 nucleotides agree with TRBD1. The ends lost 4 bases at V and 2 bases at J; junction bases unmatched: 5. In germline, CDR1 is SGHNT, CDR2 YENEEA. The CDR3 extends over 15 amino acids. This CDR3 is CASSSGGTAGNTIYF. In DNA form, the CDR3 reads TGTGCCAGCAGCTCGGGGGGGACAGCTGGAAACACCATATATTTT.

The chain has TRBV3-1 (or the pseudogene TRBV3-2) and TRBJ2-2, with 7 bases fitting TRBD2. From germline, CDR1 is LGHDT and CDR2 YNNKEL (reference sequence). This CDR3 comprises 15 residues. Trimming cost V 2 bases and J 4 bases; bases outside gene matches: 4. The CDR3 DNA follows: TGTGCCAGCAGCCAACTAGGACTAGTCACCGGGGAGCTGTTTTTT. This encodes CASSQLGLVTGELFF.

The sample holds a few counts of this clone. The chain is built from TRBV11-2 and TRBJ2-2, with 7 nucleotides matching TRBD1. Germline V CDR1 and CDR2: SGHAT, FQNNGV. This CDR3 has 15 amino acids. Trimming removed 5 bases from V and 5 bases from J; junction bases left unmatched: 8. CDR3 sequence: CASSKTGERTGELFF. CDR3 in DNA: TGTGCCAGCAGCAAAACAGGGGAGAGAACCGGGGAGCTGTTTTTT.

The rearrangement uses TRBV5-1 and TRBJ2-6; D possibly corresponds to TRBD1 (5 bases). The CDR3 has 16 residues. The germline gives CDR1 SGHRS, CDR2 YFSETQ. V shed 1 base and J shed 0 bases, with 8 bases lying between them. CDR3 protein: CASSLTGSSGANVLTF. DNA of the CDR3: TGCGCCAGCAGCTTGACAGGCAGCTCTGGGGCCAACGTCCTGACTTTC. Complete variable domain (other parts from reference TRBV5-1 and TRBJ2-6): KAGVTQTPRYLIKTRGQQVTLSCSPISGHRSVSWYQQTPGQGLQFLFEYFSETQRNKGNFPGRFSGRQFSNSRSEMNVSTLELGDSALYLCASSLTGSSGANVLTFGAGSRLTVL.

The chain joins TRBV28 to TRBJ2-3, with TRBD2 matching over 7 bases. This CDR3 is 14 amino acids long. The V and J ends lost 8 bases and 0 bases, in that order; junction bases with no gene match: 5. Germline V gene sequence: CDR1 MDHEN, CDR2 SYDVKM. In DNA, the CDR3 is TGTGCCAGCCGACGTAGCGGGAGCACAGATACGCAGTATTTT. Residues: CASRRSGSTDTQYF.

This sequence joins TRBV4-2 and TRBJ1-2; TRBD1 matches 8 bases. The trim removed 0 bases at V and 4 bases at J, leaving 10 bases unmatched. Looked up from germline, CDR1 is LGHNA and CDR2 is YNFKEQ. CDR3 length equals 17 residues. The CDR3 DNA reads TGTGCCAGCAGCCAAGACCAGGGGGCGGTTGACTTCTATGGCTACACCTTC. It specifies CASSQDQGAVDFYGYTF.

The V and J genes are TRBV5-5 and TRBJ1-4; D is possibly TRBD1 (6 bases). The CDR3 runs to 15 residues. Trimming stripped 6 bases from V and 8 bases from J, with 20 bases between. Germline loops: CDR1 SGHKS, CDR2 YYEKEE (reference sequence). CDR3 in DNA: TGTGCCAGCACCACCCCCTGGGGGCGCGAGGAAAAACTGTTTTTT. This encodes CASTTPWGREEKLFF.

This chain uses TRBV28 with TRBJ2-7, with TRBD1 matching over 8 bases. Germline CDR1 reads MDHEN; CDR2 reads SYDVKM. The V and J ends lost 6 bases and 5 bases, in that order; junction bases with no gene match: 6. The CDR3 loop spans 13 amino acids. CDR3 sequence: CASRWTGSHEQYF. Written as DNA, the CDR3 is TGTGCCAGCAGGTGGACAGGGAGCCACGAGCAGTACTTC. The full variable domain, its missing parts supplied by reference TRBV28 and TRBJ2-7, is DVKVTQSSRYLVKRTGEKVFLECVQDMDHENMFWYRQDPGLGLRLIYFSYDVKMKEKGDIPEGYSVSREKKERFSLILESASTNQTSMYLCASRWTGSHEQYFGPGTRLTVT.

The CDR3 reads CASSPRAGTQGHEQFF. The CDR3 bases are TGTGCCAGCAGCCCCCGGGCGGGGACTCAAGGCCATGAGCAGTTCTTC. This chain joins TRBV7-9 and TRBJ2-1, with D possibly being TRBD2 (6 bases). The CDR3 length is 16 residues. V gave up 5 bases and J gave up 8 bases, with 22 bases separating them. Germline V gene sequence: CDR1 SEHNR, CDR2 FQNEAQ (reference sequence).

This chain connects TRBV2 to TRBJ1-2, with TRBD1 as a possible D gene (6 bases). V was clipped by 6 bases and J by 6 bases, with 14 bases between them. Germline-derived CDR1 and CDR2 are SNHLY and FYNNEI. This CDR3 has 13 amino acids. The CDR3 DNA is TGTGCCAGCAGCGGAACCCAGGGGAATGGCTACACCTTC. It is translated as CASSGTQGNGYTF.

The V and J genes are TRBV5-6 and TRBJ1-3, with 7 positions matching TRBD1. The V gene's germline CDR1 is SGHDT and CDR2 YYEEEE. The CDR3 loop spans 14 amino acids. V gave up 4 bases and J gave up 7 bases; unmatched junction bases: 8. The CDR3, as DNA: TGTGCCAGCAGCCGACAGGGTAGCTCGAACACCATATATTTT. It codes for CASSRQGSSNTIYF. Variable domain in full (rest from reference TRBV5-6 and TRBJ1-3): DAGVTQSPTHLIKTRGQQVTLRCSPKSGHDTVSWYQQALGQGPQFIFQYYEEEERQRGNFPDRFSGHQFPNYSSELNVNALLLGDSALYLCASSRQGSSNTIYFGEGSWLTVV.

CDR3 sequence reads: CASRAGEDYGYTF. The CDR3 DNA reads TGTGCCAGCCGCGCCGGGGAAGACTATGGCTACACCTTC. This chain links TRBV19 with TRBJ1-2; unclear D gene. The V end lost 9 bases, the J end lost 3 bases, and 14 bases lay between the germline ends. Germline V gene sequence: CDR1 LNHDA, CDR2 SQIVND (reference sequence). CDR3 size: 13 residues.

The rearrangement links TRBV10-3 to TRBJ1-6; possible D gene TRBD1, 5 bases. The CDR3 is 14 amino acids. CDR1 and CDR2 (germline): ENHRY, SYGVKD. The V end lost 4 bases, the J end lost 6 bases, and 10 bases lay between the germline ends. The CDR3 region has the DNA TGTGCCATCAGTGGGCCAGGGCTTAATTCACCCCTCCACTTT. Translated, it gives CAISGPGLNSPLHF.

V and J are TRBV7-7 and TRBJ2-1; D gene ambiguous. The CDR3 extends over 13 amino acids. CDR1 is SSHAT and CDR2 is FNYEAQ in the germline V gene (reference sequence). Trimming stripped 1 base from V and 5 bases from J, with 6 bases between. CDR3 in amino acids: CASSLGENNEQFF. CDR3 nucleotides: TGTGCCAGCAGCTTAGGAGAGAACAATGAGCAGTTCTTC.

This clone appeared a few times. The chain has TRBV10-3 and TRBJ1-1; no reliable D call. CDR1 and CDR2 (germline): ENHRY, SYGVKD. V shed 6 bases and J shed 7 bases, with 18 bases lying between them. CDR3 length: 14 residues. DNA for the CDR3: TGTGCCATCAGATCCGTCAGAGGTCGGGTTGAAGCTTTCTTT. It encodes CAIRSVRGRVEAFF.

The rearrangement joins TRBV9 to TRBJ1-3, with TRBD1 as a possible D gene (5 bases). Per the germline V gene, CDR1 is SGDLS and CDR2 is YYNGEE. The CDR3 is 13 residues long. The V and J ends lost 0 bases and 8 bases respectively, with 9 bases between them. The CDR3 region has the DNA TGTGCCAGCAGCGTAGAGGGGTTTGACACCATATATTTT. It translates to CASSVEGFDTIYF.

The gene calls are TRBV6-5 and TRBJ2-2; D is perhaps TRBD2 (5 bases). The CDR3 contains 12 residues. Germline V gene data show CDR1 as MNHEY and CDR2 as SVGAGI. Trimming removed 6 bases at V and 7 bases at J, with 9 bases between. The CDR3 region is CASRKGDGELFF. CDR3 nucleotide sequence: TGTGCCAGCAGAAAGGGAGACGGGGAGCTGTTTTTT.

The rearrangement links TRBV5-1 to TRBJ1-5, with unresolved D. V was shortened by 0 bases and J by 0 bases, with 7 bases between the two germline ends. The length of the CDR3 is 15 residues. CDR1 is SGHRS and CDR2 is YFSETQ in the germline V gene. The DNA for the CDR3 is TGCGCCAGCAGCTTGGCCCCCGGTAGCAATCAGCCCCAGCATTTT. It specifies CASSLAPGSNQPQHF.